This T cell receptor beta chain is from a study of OX40 agonist ivuxolimab in advanced cancers. Study-wide context: In this trial design, patients received ivuxolimab intravenously at 0.01 to 10 mg/kg every 2 weeks. Study results and limitations: Low levels of normalized T-cell clonal expansion also appeared in some nonresponders.

Using immunoSEQ multiplex PCR, the repertoire was profiled, and TCRdb retains in-frame clones only, with some absent. The data hold some 70,000 clones, with 86% observed a single time. Any history of autoimmune disease or systemic immunosuppression disqualified patients. Collection of blood occurred at baseline, at cycle 4 day 1, and at cycle 7 day 1. The CDR3 contains 14 residues. Between the trimmed V and J ends, which lost 0 bases and 7 bases, there was a span of 12 bases. In germline, CDR1 is LNHNV, CDR2 YYDKDF (reference sequence). On this clone: Its antigen is not known.

The starting material was CD4+ or CD8+ T cells sorted from blood, obtained in a trial of the OX40 agonist ivuxolimab. The J gene is TRBJ1-2, the V gene TRBV15, with a tentative D call TRBD1 (5 bases). The sequence derives from an adult with an advanced solid tumor such as melanoma, head and neck, liver or kidney cancer. This CDR3 is CATSRDRVGGGYTF. CDR3 coding DNA: TGTGCCACCAGCAGAGACAGGGTCGGCGGTGGCTACACCTTC.